This T cell receptor beta chain was retrieved from a study of cytomegalovirus exposure and HLA in healthy donors. Background on the study: Previous work identified 90 million to 130 million unique TCR beta sequences from around 200 million T cells.

This clone appeared a few times. Its antigen is as yet unknown. 13 Jbeta primers and 60 Vbeta primers were used for the PCR. TCRdb keeps only in-frame clones here, not all; method: immunoSEQ multiplex PCR. The table records around 190,000 clones, 9.5% of them present only once. Study conclusions and caveats: Later analysis demonstrated an association between a missense DCLRE1C variant and TCR beta V- and J-gene trimming. A prior analysis recorded that most TCR beta V segments were productive about 87% or about 30% of the time.

The source is a young woman in good health and CMV-seropositive. The sample consisted of PBMCs.

In DNA form, the CDR3 reads TGTGCCAGCAGGAAGGAAGCTGGGGCTATTCAGCCCCAGCATTTT. It specifies CASRKEAGAIQPQHF. The chain employs TRBV27 and TRBJ1-5; perhaps TRBD1 as D (5 bases). CDR1 and CDR2 (germline): MNHEY, SMNVEV (reference sequence). The V gene lost 6 bases and the J gene lost 6 bases, with 18 bases spanning the gap. The CDR3 has 15 amino acids.